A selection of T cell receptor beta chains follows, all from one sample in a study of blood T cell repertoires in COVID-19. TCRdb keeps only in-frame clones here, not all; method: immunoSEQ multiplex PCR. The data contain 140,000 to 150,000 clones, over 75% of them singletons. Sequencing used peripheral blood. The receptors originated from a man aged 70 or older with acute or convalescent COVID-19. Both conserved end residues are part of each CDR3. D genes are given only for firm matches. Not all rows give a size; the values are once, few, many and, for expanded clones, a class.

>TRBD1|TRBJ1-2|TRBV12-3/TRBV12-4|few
CASSRTGVYGYTF
TGTGCCAGCAGTCGGACAGGGGTCTATGGCTACACCTTC
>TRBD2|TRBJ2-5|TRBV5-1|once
CASSPGTSRETQYF
TGCGCCAGCAGCCCGGGGACTAGCCGGGAGACCCAGTACTTC
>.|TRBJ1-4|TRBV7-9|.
CASSPGEKLFF
TGTGCCAGCAGCCCGGGTGAAAAACTGTTTTTT
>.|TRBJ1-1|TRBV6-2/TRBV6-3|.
CASSRPGVGTEAFF
TGTGCCAGCAGCCGCCCCGGGGTTGGCACTGAAGCTTTCTTT
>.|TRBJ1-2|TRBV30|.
CAWRRAASYGYTF
TGTGCCTGGAGGAGGGCGGCAAGCTATGGCTACACCTTC
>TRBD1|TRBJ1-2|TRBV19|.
CASTTDRGNEPLYGYTF
TGTGCCAGTACCACGGACAGGGGAAACGAACCACTCTATGGCTACACCTTC
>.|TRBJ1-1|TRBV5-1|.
CASSPPREVATEAFF
TGCGCCAGCAGTCCCCCCAGGGAGGTAGCCACTGAAGCTTTCTTT
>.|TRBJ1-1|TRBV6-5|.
CASSSTQTRTEAFF
TGTGCCAGCAGTAGCACCCAAACGCGGACTGAAGCTTTCTTT
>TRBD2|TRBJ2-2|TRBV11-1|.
CASTNSGGHGTGELFF
TGTGCCAGCACCAATAGCGGGGGGCATGGCACCGGGGAGCTGTTTTTT
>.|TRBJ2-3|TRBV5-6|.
CASREQGQPDTQYF
TGTGCCAGCCGGGAGCAGGGTCAACCAGATACGCAGTATTTT
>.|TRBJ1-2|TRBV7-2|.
CASSAGVNYGYTF
TGTGCCAGCAGCGCAGGGGTAAACTATGGCTACACCTTC